Listed here are 13 T cell receptor beta chains from one sample, sequenced in a study of blood T cell repertoires in COVID-19. TCRdb keeps only in-frame clones here, not all; method: immunoSEQ multiplex PCR. The sample lists about 150,000 clones; under 90% were seen once. Specimen: PBMCs or T cells enriched from blood (not recorded which). The receptors were sampled from a man in his fifties who had recovered from COVID-19.

This sequence joins TRBV6-2 or TRBV6-3 and TRBJ2-3; 9 bases line up with TRBD2. V dropped 2 bases and J dropped 3; count of bases not matched to a gene: 3. The CDR3 has 15 residues. Germline CDR1 reads MNHEY; CDR2 reads SVGEGT. The chain's CDR3 is CASSYLAGWTDTQYF. In DNA, the CDR3 is TGTGCCAGCAGTTACCTAGCGGGGTGGACAGATACGCAGTATTTT.

This sequence joins TRBV4-3 and TRBJ1-3; no firm D call. Germline CDR1 LGHNA, CDR2 YSLEER. V was trimmed by 0 bases and J by 1 base, leaving 13 bases between them. The CDR3 loop spans 17 amino acids. The CDR3 DNA follows: TGCGCCAGCAGCCAAGATTTGAACGGTCTTTCTGGAAACACCATATATTTT. It codes for CASSQDLNGLSGNTIYF.

Turning to this clone: At one end the junction does not follow the germline gene, possibly because of a read error. The chain employs TRBV7-7 and TRBJ2-5; 9 nucleotides agree with TRBD2. CDR3 size: 15 residues. Germline V gene lookup returns CDR1 SSHAT and CDR2 FNYEAQ (reference sequence). The CDR3 region has the DNA TGTGCTAGCAGCTGGGCTAGCGGGGCCGGAGAGACCCAGTACTTC. This codes for CASSWASGAGETQYF.

This clone was seen only once. CDR3: CASSLRWDRAFYEQYF. The CDR3 nucleotides read TGTGCCAGCAGCTTAAGGTGGGACAGGGCCTTCTACGAGCAGTACTTC. The chain recombines TRBV7-2 with TRBJ2-7; 9 bases align to TRBD1. Germline loops: CDR1 SGHTA, CDR2 FQGNSA. Germline trimming cut 2 bases from V and 3 bases from J; bases unmatched to any gene: 8. This CDR3 spans 16 amino acids. The variable domain in full, completed from reference TRBV7-2 and TRBJ2-7, reads GAGVSQSPSNKVTEKGKDVELRCDPISGHTALYWYRQSLGQGLEFLIYFQGNSAPDKSGLPSDRFSAERTGGSVSTLTIQRTQQEDSAVYLCASSLRWDRAFYEQYFGPGTRLTVT.

This clone was seen once. The chain carries TRBV18 and TRBJ1-1; 8 bases line up with TRBD1. With V trimmed by 3 bases and J by 1 base, 1 base remained unmatched. CDR1 KGHSH and CDR2 LQKENI come from the germline V gene. The CDR3 runs 14 residues. The CDR3 protein is CASSPDRGNTEAFF. The CDR3 nucleotides read TGTGCCAGCTCACCCGACAGGGGGAACACTGAAGCTTTCTTT.

This chain joins TRBV19 and TRBJ2-1, with 9 bases aligning to TRBD1. This CDR3 has 15 residues. CDR1 and CDR2 from the germline V gene are LNHDA and SQIVND (reference sequence). Germline trimming cut 5 bases from V and 4 bases from J; bases unmatched to any gene: 6. The CDR3 region has the DNA TGTGCCAGTAGTGGACAGGGGATGGGGTACAATGAGCAGTTCTTC. This translates into CASSGQGMGYNEQFF.

The V and J genes are TRBV4-3 and TRBJ2-3, with 9 bases that match TRBD1. CDR1 is LGHNA, CDR2 YSLEER, per germline. This CDR3 has 14 amino acids. With 4 bases clipped from V and 4 bases from J, the junction kept 3 bases outside the gene matches. Here the CDR3 reads CASSRGTGPDTQYF. Here the CDR3 DNA reads TGCGCCAGCAGCCGCGGGACAGGGCCAGATACGCAGTATTTT.

The chain employs TRBV10-3 and TRBJ1-2; the D gene is possibly TRBD1 (6 bases). This CDR3 spans 12 amino acids. Trimming left V 4 bases short and J 6 bases short, with 9 bases between. Germline V CDR1 and CDR2: ENHRY, SYGVKD. The CDR3 DNA sequence: TGTGCCATCAGTGGTTCAGGGGATGGCTACACCTTC. Protein: CAISGSGDGYTF.

The J gene is TRBJ1-3, the V gene TRBV7-2; 7 bases fit TRBD1. Trimming at V came to 5 bases and at J to 0 bases, leaving 7 bases not matched to a gene. Germline CDR1 reads SGHTA; CDR2 reads FQGNSA. This CDR3 has 16 residues. In nucleotides, the CDR3 is TGTGCCAGCAGCGAGGGGCAGGGGGGCTCTGGAAACACCATATATTTT. Residues: CASSEGQGGSGNTIYF.

This clone was seen only once. V is TRBV7-2 and J is TRBJ1-2; 7 bases map to TRBD1. The CDR3 consists of 15 residues. Germline V gene sequence: CDR1 SGHTA, CDR2 FQGNSA. Trimming at V came to 4 bases and at J to 5 bases, leaving 10 bases not matched to a gene. The CDR3 nucleotides read TGTGCCAGCAGCTCCACCCCGGGACAGCTATATGGCTACACCTTC. Encoded protein: CASSSTPGQLYGYTF.

The chain joins TRBV25-1 to TRBJ2-7; D not certain. The germline V and J ends were trimmed by 0 bases and 4 bases, with 7 bases remaining between them. The CDR3 has 13 amino acids. CDR1 and CDR2 from the germline V gene are MGHDK and SYGVNS. CDR3 DNA: TGTGCCAGCAGTGAATATAAAGCTTACGAGCAGTACTTC. Protein sequence: CASSEYKAYEQYF.

The J gene is TRBJ1-4, the V gene TRBV6-1; 8 bases map to TRBD1. Trimming removed 3 bases from V and 8 bases from J; junction bases left unmatched: 5. This CDR3 spans 14 amino acids. The V gene's germline CDR1 is MNHNS and CDR2 SASEGT. The chain's CDR3 is CASSEDRVKEKLFF. The CDR3 DNA sequence: TGTGCCAGCAGTGAGGACAGGGTAAAAGAAAAACTGTTTTTT.

This clone was counted only a few times. CDR3 residues: CASSLRTGGEKLFF. CDR3 DNA: TGCGCCAGCAGCCTTAGGACAGGGGGTGAAAAACTGTTTTTT. The genes are TRBV5-1 and TRBJ1-4; 10 positions match TRBD1. Trimming cost V 4 bases and J 7 bases; bases outside gene matches: 4. The CDR3 runs 14 residues. The germline V gene encodes CDR1 SGHRS and CDR2 YFSETQ.